These T cell receptor beta chains were read from a single sample in a study of control samples from healthy donors and cancer patients. Profiled with immunoSEQ multiplex PCR; TCRdb holds only in-frame clones, not every one. The repertoire holds about 82,000 clones, roughly 93% seen once, with around 4.5% in the top ten. Sequencing was done on a sample of blood. These receptors originate from a woman younger than 30 in good health. Each CDR3 is given with its conserved first and last residue. D genes are given only for firm matches. Part of the rows lack a size; the others show once, few, many or a class for expanded clones.

CDR3aa: CASSIHRADQETQYF
CDR3nt: TGTGCCAGCAGCATCCACAGGGCCGACCAAGAGACCCAGTACTTC
abundance: .
j_gene: TRBJ2-5
d_gene: .
v_gene: TRBV7-2

CDR3aa: CASRFSGTSTDTQYF
CDR3nt: TGTGCCAGCAGATTCAGCGGGACTAGCACAGATACGCAGTATTTT
abundance: .
j_gene: TRBJ2-3
d_gene: TRBD2
v_gene: TRBV14

CDR3aa: CASSYSTDYGYTF
CDR3nt: TGTGCCAGCAGTTACTCGACGGACTATGGCTACACCTTC
abundance: .
j_gene: TRBJ1-2
d_gene: .
v_gene: TRBV6-5

CDR3aa: CASTLPALNEKLFF
CDR3nt: TGTGCCAGCACTTTGCCCGCCTTAAATGAAAAACTGTTTTTT
abundance: .
j_gene: TRBJ1-4
d_gene: .
v_gene: TRBV2

CDR3aa: CASSLGSGGRRTDTQYF
CDR3nt: TGCGCCAGCAGCTTGGGGTCTGGCGGGAGGCGAACAGATACGCAGTATTTT
abundance: .
j_gene: TRBJ2-3
d_gene: TRBD2
v_gene: TRBV5-1

CDR3aa: CATAEGASGGYTF
CDR3nt: TGTGCCACCGCGGAGGGGGCGTCTGGTGGCTACACCTTC
abundance: .
j_gene: TRBJ1-2
d_gene: TRBD1
v_gene: TRBV24-1

CDR3aa: CASSLIRGVGTNTEAFF
CDR3nt: TGTGCCAGCAGTTTAATCCGAGGGGTTGGGACCAACACTGAAGCTTTCTTT
abundance: .
j_gene: TRBJ1-1
d_gene: .
v_gene: TRBV27

CDR3aa: CATSRPRGLAGVASTDTQYF
CDR3nt: TGTGCCACCAGCAGGCCCCGGGGACTAGCGGGAGTCGCTAGCACAGATACGCAGTATTTT
abundance: .
j_gene: TRBJ2-3
d_gene: TRBD2
v_gene: TRBV15

CDR3aa: CASSLGFQGEAFF
CDR3nt: TGTGCCAGCAGCTTAGGCTTCCAGGGGGAAGCTTTCTTT
abundance: .
j_gene: TRBJ1-1
d_gene: .
v_gene: TRBV11-3

CDR3aa: CASSYPGHWSSYNEQFF
CDR3nt: TGTGCCAGCAGTTACCCGGGACATTGGAGCTCCTACAATGAGCAGTTCTTC
abundance: .
j_gene: TRBJ2-1
d_gene: .
v_gene: TRBV28

CDR3aa: CATSGDRAGYTF
CDR3nt: TGTGCCACCAGTGGGGACAGGGCTGGCTACACCTTC
abundance: .
j_gene: TRBJ1-2
d_gene: TRBD1
v_gene: TRBV24-1

CDR3aa: CASSKRTGTGDSGAFF
CDR3nt: TGCGCCAGCAGCAAACGGACCGGGACAGGGGATTCTGGGGCTTTCTTT
abundance: .
j_gene: TRBJ1-1
d_gene: TRBD1
v_gene: TRBV5-1

CDR3aa: CASSIGLAVGNEQFF
CDR3nt: TGTGCCAGTAGTATCGGACTAGCTGTCGGCAATGAGCAGTTCTTC
abundance: .
j_gene: TRBJ2-1
d_gene: TRBD2
v_gene: TRBV19

CDR3aa: CASRSVGFNTEAFF
CDR3nt: TGTGCCAGCAGATCTGTGGGGTTCAACACTGAAGCTTTCTTT
abundance: .
j_gene: TRBJ1-1
d_gene: .
v_gene: TRBV3-1/TRBV3-2

CDR3aa: CASSSSGRAGGNSPLHF
CDR3nt: TGTGCCAGCAGCTCCTCGGGGAGGGCAGGGGGAAATTCACCCCTCCACTTT
abundance: .
j_gene: TRBJ1-6
d_gene: TRBD1
v_gene: TRBV7-6

CDR3aa: CATSSGQAVPSDTQYF
CDR3nt: TGTGCCACCAGCAGTGGACAGGCAGTACCTTCAGATACGCAGTATTTT
abundance: .
j_gene: TRBJ2-3
d_gene: TRBD1
v_gene: TRBV15

CDR3aa: CASSGQGVGNEKLFF
CDR3nt: TGTGCCAGCTCAGGACAGGGTGTCGGGAATGAAAAACTGTTTTTT
abundance: .
j_gene: TRBJ1-4
d_gene: TRBD1
v_gene: TRBV18

CDR3aa: CASSLGLAGGQETQYF
CDR3nt: TGCGCCAGCAGCTTGGGGTTAGCGGGAGGGCAAGAGACCCAGTACTTC
abundance: .
j_gene: TRBJ2-5
d_gene: TRBD2
v_gene: TRBV5-1

CDR3aa: CSVKTSRTGLAGGLYEQYF
CDR3nt: TGCAGCGTCAAAACTTCCCGGACAGGTTTAGCGGGGGGCCTCTACGAGCAGTACTTC
abundance: .
j_gene: TRBJ2-7
d_gene: TRBD2
v_gene: TRBV29-1

CDR3aa: CASSHLAGKSLETQYF
CDR3nt: TGTGCCAGCTCACACCTAGCGGGCAAATCACTTGAGACCCAGTACTTC
abundance: .
j_gene: TRBJ2-5
d_gene: TRBD2
v_gene: TRBV18

CDR3aa: CASSQENLGETQYF
CDR3nt: TGTGCCAGCAGCCAAGAGAACTTGGGAGAGACCCAGTACTTC
abundance: .
j_gene: TRBJ2-5
d_gene: .
v_gene: TRBV3-1/TRBV3-2

CDR3aa: CASSEFGQLGDTQYF
CDR3nt: TGTGCCAGCAGTGAATTCGGACAGTTGGGGGATACGCAGTATTTT
abundance: .
j_gene: TRBJ2-3
d_gene: .
v_gene: TRBV6-1

CDR3aa: CASSLFRGTDTQYF
CDR3nt: TGTGCCAGCAGCTTATTCCGGGGAACAGATACGCAGTATTTT
abundance: .
j_gene: TRBJ2-3
d_gene: .
v_gene: TRBV7-2

CDR3aa: CASSLMAGGPYEQYF
CDR3nt: TGTGCCAGCAGCTTGATGGCGGGGGGGCCATACGAGCAGTACTTC
abundance: .
j_gene: TRBJ2-7
d_gene: TRBD2
v_gene: TRBV5-4

CDR3aa: CASSTDLQGALGNSPLHF
CDR3nt: TGCGCCAGCAGCACGGATTTACAGGGGGCTTTAGGAAATTCACCCCTCCACTTT
abundance: .
j_gene: TRBJ1-6
d_gene: TRBD1
v_gene: TRBV5-1

CDR3aa: CASSWRGGNDGYTF
CDR3nt: TGTGCCAGCAGTTGGAGAGGGGGCAATGATGGCTACACCTTC
abundance: .
j_gene: TRBJ1-2
d_gene: TRBD1
v_gene: TRBV27

CDR3aa: CASSTRAVTNEKLFF
CDR3nt: TGTGCCAGTAGTACCAGGGCGGTTACTAATGAAAAACTGTTTTTT
abundance: .
j_gene: TRBJ1-4
d_gene: .
v_gene: TRBV19

CDR3aa: CASSLYPSWGLKKEETNEKLFF
CDR3nt: TGTGCCAGCAGTTTATATCCCTCCTGGGGACTCAAAAAGGAAGAAACTAATGAAAAACTGTTTTTT
abundance: .
j_gene: TRBJ1-4
d_gene: .
v_gene: TRBV27

CDR3aa: CASSLDPGSYNEQFF
CDR3nt: TGTGCCAGCAGCTTAGATCCGGGCTCCTACAATGAGCAGTTCTTC
abundance: .
j_gene: TRBJ2-1
d_gene: .
v_gene: TRBV13

CDR3aa: CSVESSWTPTYNEQFF
CDR3nt: TGCAGCGTTGAGTCCTCGTGGACTCCAACTTACAATGAGCAGTTCTTC
abundance: .
j_gene: TRBJ2-1
d_gene: .
v_gene: TRBV29-1

CDR3aa: CASSYGNNNQPQHF
CDR3nt: TGTGCCAGCAGTTATGGTAACAATAATCAGCCCCAGCATTTT
abundance: .
j_gene: TRBJ1-5
d_gene: .
v_gene: TRBV27

CDR3aa: CASSLSWEGGGYTF
CDR3nt: TGTGCCAGCAGTTTAAGTTGGGAGGGGGGCGGCTACACCTTC
abundance: once
j_gene: TRBJ1-2
d_gene: .
v_gene: TRBV27

CDR3aa: CASSLQQGDNQPQHF
CDR3nt: TGTGCCAGCAGCTTGCAACAGGGGGACAATCAGCCCCAGCATTTT
abundance: .
j_gene: TRBJ1-5
d_gene: TRBD1
v_gene: TRBV5-6

CDR3aa: CASIGGWNSPLHF
CDR3nt: TGTGCCAGTATAGGAGGATGGAATTCACCCCTCCACTTT
abundance: .
j_gene: TRBJ1-6
d_gene: .
v_gene: TRBV19

CDR3aa: CASSSDLGLADTDTQYF
CDR3nt: TGTGCCAGCAGTTCGGACCTCGGACTAGCGGACACAGATACGCAGTATTTT
abundance: .
j_gene: TRBJ2-3
d_gene: TRBD2
v_gene: TRBV28

CDR3aa: CARSHGQVGGTEAFF
CDR3nt: TGTGCCAGAAGCCATGGACAGGTAGGGGGGACTGAAGCTTTCTTT
abundance: .
j_gene: TRBJ1-1
d_gene: TRBD1
v_gene: TRBV5-3

CDR3aa: CASSIWRINTEAFF
CDR3nt: TGTGCCAGTAGTATTTGGAGGATTAACACTGAAGCTTTCTTT
abundance: .
j_gene: TRBJ1-1
d_gene: .
v_gene: TRBV19

CDR3aa: CATSDRKRGGLNEQFF
CDR3nt: TGTGCCACCAGTGACCGTAAGCGGGGGGGCCTAAATGAGCAGTTCTTC
abundance: .
j_gene: TRBJ2-1
d_gene: TRBD2
v_gene: TRBV24-1

CDR3aa: CASSQDRGDEQYF
CDR3nt: TGTGCCAGCAGCCAGGACAGGGGCGACGAGCAGTACTTC
abundance: once
j_gene: TRBJ2-7
d_gene: TRBD1
v_gene: TRBV11-2

CDR3aa: CASSLHANYGYTF
CDR3nt: TGTGCCAGCAGCTTGCACGCTAACTATGGCTACACCTTC
abundance: .
j_gene: TRBJ1-2
d_gene: .
v_gene: TRBV5-4

CDR3aa: CAISGRPGQGFNEQFF
CDR3nt: TGTGCCATCAGTGGACGACCGGGACAGGGCTTCAATGAGCAGTTCTTC
abundance: .
j_gene: TRBJ2-1
d_gene: TRBD1
v_gene: TRBV10-3

CDR3aa: CASKGTAHTEAFF
CDR3nt: TGTGCCAGCAAGGGGACCGCTCACACTGAAGCTTTCTTT
abundance: .
j_gene: TRBJ1-1
d_gene: .
v_gene: TRBV28

CDR3aa: CASSPQQGTNYGYTF
CDR3nt: TGTGCCAGCTCACCACAACAGGGGACTAACTATGGCTACACCTTC
abundance: .
j_gene: TRBJ1-2
d_gene: TRBD1
v_gene: TRBV18